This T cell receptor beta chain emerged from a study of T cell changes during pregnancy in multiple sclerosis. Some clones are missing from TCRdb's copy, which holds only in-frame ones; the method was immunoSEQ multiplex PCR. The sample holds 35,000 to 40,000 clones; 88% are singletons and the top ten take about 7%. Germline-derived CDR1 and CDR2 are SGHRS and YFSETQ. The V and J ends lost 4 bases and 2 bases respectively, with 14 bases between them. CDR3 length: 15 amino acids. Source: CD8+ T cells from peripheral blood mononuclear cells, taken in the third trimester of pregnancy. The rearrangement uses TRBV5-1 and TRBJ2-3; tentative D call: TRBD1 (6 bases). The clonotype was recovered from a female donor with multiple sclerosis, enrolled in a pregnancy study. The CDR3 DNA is TGCGCCAGCAGCCCTGAAGGGGGTTTCACAGATACGCAGTATTTT. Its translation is CASSPEGGFTDTQYF.